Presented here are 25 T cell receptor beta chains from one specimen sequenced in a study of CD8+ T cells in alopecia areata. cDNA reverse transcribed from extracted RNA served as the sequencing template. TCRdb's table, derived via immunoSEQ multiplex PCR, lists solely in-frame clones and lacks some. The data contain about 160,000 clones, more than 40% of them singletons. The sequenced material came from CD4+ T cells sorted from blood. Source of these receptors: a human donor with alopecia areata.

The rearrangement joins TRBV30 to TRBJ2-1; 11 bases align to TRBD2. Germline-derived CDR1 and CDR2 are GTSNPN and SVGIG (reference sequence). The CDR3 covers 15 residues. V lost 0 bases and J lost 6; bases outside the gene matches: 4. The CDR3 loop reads CAWSVIAGGLNEQFF. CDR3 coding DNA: TGTGCCTGGAGTGTAATAGCGGGAGGGCTCAATGAGCAGTTCTTC.

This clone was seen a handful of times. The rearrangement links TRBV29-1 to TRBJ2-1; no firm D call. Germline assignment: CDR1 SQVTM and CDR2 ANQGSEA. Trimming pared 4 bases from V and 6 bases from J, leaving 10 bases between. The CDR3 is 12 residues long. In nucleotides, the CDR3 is TGCAGCGTTGTTGTCCAGGTCAATGAGCAGTTCTTC. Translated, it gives CSVVVQVNEQFF.

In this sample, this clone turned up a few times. The CDR3 DNA follows: TGTGCCAGCAGCACCGCGGACATTATGCGCGAGCAGTACTTC. This gives the protein CASSTADIMREQYF. The chain recombines TRBV5-6 with TRBJ2-7; TRBD1 is a possible D gene (5 bases). The germline V and J ends were trimmed by 4 bases and 6 bases, with 17 bases remaining between them. The CDR3 consists of 14 residues. The V gene's germline CDR1 is SGHDT and CDR2 YYEEEE.

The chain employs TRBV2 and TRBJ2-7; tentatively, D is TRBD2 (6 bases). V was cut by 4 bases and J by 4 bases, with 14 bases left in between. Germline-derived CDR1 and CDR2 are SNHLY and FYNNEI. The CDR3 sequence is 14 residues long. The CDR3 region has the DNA TGTGCCAGCAGTGTTGACCTAGCGCCGTACGAGCAGTACTTC. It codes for CASSVDLAPYEQYF. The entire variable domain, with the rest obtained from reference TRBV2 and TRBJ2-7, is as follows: EPEVTQTPSHQVTQMGQEVILRCVPISNHLYFYWYRQILGQKVEFLVSFYNNEISEKSEIFDDQFSVERPDGSNFTLKIRSTKLEDSAMYFCASSVDLAPYEQYFGPGTRLTVT.

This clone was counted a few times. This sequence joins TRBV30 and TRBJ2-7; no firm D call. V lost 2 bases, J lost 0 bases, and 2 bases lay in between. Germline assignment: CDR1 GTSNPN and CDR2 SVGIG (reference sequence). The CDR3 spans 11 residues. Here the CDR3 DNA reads TGTGCCTGGAGTTCCTCCTACGAGCAGTACTTC. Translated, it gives CAWSSSYEQYF. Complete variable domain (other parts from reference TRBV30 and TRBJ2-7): SQTIHQWPATLVQPVGSPLSLECTVEGTSNPNLYWYRQAAGRGLQLLFYSVGIGQISSEVPQNLSASRPQDRQFILSSKKLLLSDSGFYLCAWSSSYEQYFGPGTRLTVT.

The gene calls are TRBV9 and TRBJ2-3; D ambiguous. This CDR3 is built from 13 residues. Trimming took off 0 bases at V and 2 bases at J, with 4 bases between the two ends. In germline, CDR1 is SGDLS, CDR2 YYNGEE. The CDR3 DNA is TGTGCCAGCAGCGTAGGGTACACAGATACGCAGTATTTT. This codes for CASSVGYTDTQYF.

CDR3 nucleotides: TGTGCCAGCAGCTTAGGGCCACCTAATGAGCAGTTCTTC. It translates to CASSLGPPNEQFF. The rearrangement joins TRBV7-2 to TRBJ2-1; D unresolved. Germline CDR1 reads SGHTA; CDR2 reads FQGNSA. The CDR3 covers 13 residues. The V and J ends lost 1 base and 7 bases respectively, with 8 bases between them.

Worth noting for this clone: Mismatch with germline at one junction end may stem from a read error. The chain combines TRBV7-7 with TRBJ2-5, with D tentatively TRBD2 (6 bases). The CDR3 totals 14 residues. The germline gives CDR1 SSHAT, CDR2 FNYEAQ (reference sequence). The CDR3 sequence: CASSRDLYQETQYF. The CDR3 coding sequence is TGTGCTAGCAGCCGGGACTTGTACCAAGAGACCCAGTACTTC.

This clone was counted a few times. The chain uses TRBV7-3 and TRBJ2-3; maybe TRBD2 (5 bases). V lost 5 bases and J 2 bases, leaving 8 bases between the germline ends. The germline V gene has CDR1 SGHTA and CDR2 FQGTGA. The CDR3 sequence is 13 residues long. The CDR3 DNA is TGTGCCAGCAGCCCCGACTACACAGATACGCAGTATTTT. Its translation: CASSPDYTDTQYF.

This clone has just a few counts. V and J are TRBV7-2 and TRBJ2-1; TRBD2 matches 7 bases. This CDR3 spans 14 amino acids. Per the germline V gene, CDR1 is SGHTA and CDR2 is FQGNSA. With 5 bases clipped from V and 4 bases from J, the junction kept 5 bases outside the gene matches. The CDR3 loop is CASSGSSGYNEQFF. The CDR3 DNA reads TGTGCCAGCAGCGGATCTAGCGGTTACAATGAGCAGTTCTTC.

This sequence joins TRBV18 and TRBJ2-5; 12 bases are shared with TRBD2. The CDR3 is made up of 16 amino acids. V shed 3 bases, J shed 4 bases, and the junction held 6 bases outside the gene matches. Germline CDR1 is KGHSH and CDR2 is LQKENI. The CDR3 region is CASSPLPGLAGETQYF. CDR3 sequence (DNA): TGTGCCAGCTCACCCCTGCCGGGACTAGCGGGAGAGACCCAGTACTTC.

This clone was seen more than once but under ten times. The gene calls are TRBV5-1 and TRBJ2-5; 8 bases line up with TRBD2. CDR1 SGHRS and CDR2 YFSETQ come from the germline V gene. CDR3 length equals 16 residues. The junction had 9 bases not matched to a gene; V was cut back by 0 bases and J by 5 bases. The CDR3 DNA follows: TGCGCCAGCAGCTTGGGTCGGACTAGCCCTGGGGAGACCCAGTACTTC. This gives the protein CASSLGRTSPGETQYF.

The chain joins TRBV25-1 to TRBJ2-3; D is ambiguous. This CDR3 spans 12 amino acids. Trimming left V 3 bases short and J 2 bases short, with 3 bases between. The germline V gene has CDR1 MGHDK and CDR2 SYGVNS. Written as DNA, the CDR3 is TGTGCCAGCAGTGAGCCCACAGATACGCAGTATTTT. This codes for CASSEPTDTQYF.

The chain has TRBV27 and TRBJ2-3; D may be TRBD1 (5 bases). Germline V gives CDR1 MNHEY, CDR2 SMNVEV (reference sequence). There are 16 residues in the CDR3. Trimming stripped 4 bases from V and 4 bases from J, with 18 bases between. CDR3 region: CASSSYVRRAPDTQYF. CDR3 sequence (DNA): TGTGCCAGCAGTTCCTATGTACGCAGGGCACCAGATACGCAGTATTTT.

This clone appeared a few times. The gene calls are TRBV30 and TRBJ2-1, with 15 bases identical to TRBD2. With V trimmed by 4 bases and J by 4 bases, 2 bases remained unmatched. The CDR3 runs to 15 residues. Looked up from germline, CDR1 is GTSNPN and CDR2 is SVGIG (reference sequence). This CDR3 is CAWKGTSGRYNEQFF. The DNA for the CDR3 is TGTGCCTGGAAAGGGACTAGCGGGAGGTACAATGAGCAGTTCTTC.

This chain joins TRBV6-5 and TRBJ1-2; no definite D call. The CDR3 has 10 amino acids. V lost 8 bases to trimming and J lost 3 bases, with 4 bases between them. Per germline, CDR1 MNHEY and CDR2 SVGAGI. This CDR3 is CASGHYGYTF. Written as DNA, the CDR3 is TGTGCCAGCGGGCACTATGGCTACACCTTC.

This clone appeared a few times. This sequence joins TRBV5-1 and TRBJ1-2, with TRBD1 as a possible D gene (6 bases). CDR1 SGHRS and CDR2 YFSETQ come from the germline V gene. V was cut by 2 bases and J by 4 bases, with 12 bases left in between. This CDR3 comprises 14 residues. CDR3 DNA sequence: TGCGCCAGCAGCTTCGACAGGTCGGGCTATGGCTACACCTTC. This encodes CASSFDRSGYGYTF.

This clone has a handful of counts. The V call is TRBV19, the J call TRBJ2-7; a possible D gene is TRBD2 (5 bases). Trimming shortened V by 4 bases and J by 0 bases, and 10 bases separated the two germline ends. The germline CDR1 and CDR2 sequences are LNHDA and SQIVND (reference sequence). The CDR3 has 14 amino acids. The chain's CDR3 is CASSRSGNSYEQYF. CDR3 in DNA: TGTGCCAGTAGTAGGTCGGGGAACTCCTACGAGCAGTACTTC. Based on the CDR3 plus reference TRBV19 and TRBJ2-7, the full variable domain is DGGITQSPKYLFRKEGQNVTLSCEQNLNHDAMYWYRQDPGQGLRLIYYSQIVNDFQKGDIAEGYSVSREKKESFPLTVTSAQKNPTAFYLCASSRSGNSYEQYFGPGTRLTVT.

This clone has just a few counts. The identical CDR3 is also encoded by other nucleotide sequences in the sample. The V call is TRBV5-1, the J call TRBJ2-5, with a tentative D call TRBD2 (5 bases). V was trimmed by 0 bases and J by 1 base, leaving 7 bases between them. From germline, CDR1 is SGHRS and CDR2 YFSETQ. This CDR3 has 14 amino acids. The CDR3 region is CASSLVGAQETQYF. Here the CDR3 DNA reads TGCGCCAGCAGCTTGGTGGGAGCCCAAGAGACCCAGTACTTC.

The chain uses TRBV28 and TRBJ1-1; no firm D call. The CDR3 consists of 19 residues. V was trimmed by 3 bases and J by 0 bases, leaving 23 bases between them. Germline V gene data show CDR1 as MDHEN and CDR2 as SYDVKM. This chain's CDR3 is CASSFPRQPKYLMNTEAFF. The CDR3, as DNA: TGTGCCAGCAGTTTCCCCAGACAACCCAAGTACCTTATGAACACTGAAGCTTTCTTT. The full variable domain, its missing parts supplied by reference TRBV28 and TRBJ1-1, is DVKVTQSSRYLVKRTGEKVFLECVQDMDHENMFWYRQDPGLGLRLIYFSYDVKMKEKGDIPEGYSVSREKKERFSLILESASTNQTSMYLCASSFPRQPKYLMNTEAFFGQGTRLTVV.

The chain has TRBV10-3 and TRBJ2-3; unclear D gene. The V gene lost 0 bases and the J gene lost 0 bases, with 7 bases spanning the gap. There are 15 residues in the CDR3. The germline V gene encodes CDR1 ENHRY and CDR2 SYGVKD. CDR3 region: CAISESLGSTDTQYF. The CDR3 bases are TGTGCCATCAGTGAGTCGCTGGGGAGCACAGATACGCAGTATTTT.

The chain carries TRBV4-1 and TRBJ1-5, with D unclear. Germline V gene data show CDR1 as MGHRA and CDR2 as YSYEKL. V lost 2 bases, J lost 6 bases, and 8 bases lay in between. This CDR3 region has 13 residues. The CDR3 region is CASSQKNVQPQHF. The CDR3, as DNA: TGCGCCAGCAGCCAAAAAAATGTTCAGCCCCAGCATTTT.

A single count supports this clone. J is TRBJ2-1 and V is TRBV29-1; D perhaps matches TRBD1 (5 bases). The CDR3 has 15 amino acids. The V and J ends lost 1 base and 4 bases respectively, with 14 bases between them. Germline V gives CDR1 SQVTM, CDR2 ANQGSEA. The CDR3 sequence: CSVEVWQGLYNEQFF. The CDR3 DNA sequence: TGCAGCGTTGAAGTTTGGCAGGGTCTATACAATGAGCAGTTCTTC.

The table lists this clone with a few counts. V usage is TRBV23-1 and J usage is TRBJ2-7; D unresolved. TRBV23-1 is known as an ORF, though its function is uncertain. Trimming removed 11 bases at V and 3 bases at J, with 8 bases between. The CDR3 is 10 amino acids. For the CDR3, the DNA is TGCGCCCCATTTGTCTACGAGCAGTACTTC. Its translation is CAPFVYEQYF.

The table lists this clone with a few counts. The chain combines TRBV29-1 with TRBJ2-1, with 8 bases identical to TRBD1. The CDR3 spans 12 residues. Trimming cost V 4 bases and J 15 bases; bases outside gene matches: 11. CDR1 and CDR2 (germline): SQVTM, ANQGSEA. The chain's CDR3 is CSVALGQGAGFF. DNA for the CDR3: TGCAGCGTTGCCCTCGGACAGGGAGCCGGGTTCTTC.